The 16 T cell receptor beta chains reported below all come from one sample, sequenced in a study of cytomegalovirus exposure and HLA in healthy donors. 60 Vbeta and 13 Jbeta primers were used in PCR. Generated by immunoSEQ multiplex PCR, the TCRdb table keeps only in-frame clones and is missing some. The sample shows 150,000 to 200,000 clones, roughly 13% of them seen only once. The sample taken for sequencing was PBMCs. The receptor source for this set is a man aged 50 to 59 in good health and CMV-seropositive.

V is TRBV9 and J is TRBJ1-1, with unresolved D. Deletions cut 0 bases from V and 2 bases from J, with 11 bases between. Germline CDR1 and CDR2: SGDLS and YYNGEE. This CDR3 comprises 15 residues. CDR3: CASSVDAGSNTEAFF. In nucleotides, the CDR3 is TGTGCCAGCAGCGTAGACGCAGGCAGTAACACTGAAGCTTTCTTT.

This clone occurred a few times. The chain's CDR3 is CASSSRTPLGEQYF. DNA of the CDR3: TGTGCCAGTAGTTCCCGGACTCCTTTGGGGGAGCAGTACTTC. This chain joins TRBV19 and TRBJ2-7; D perhaps matches TRBD2 (5 bases). Trimming left V 5 bases short and J 7 bases short, with 18 bases between. CDR3 length equals 14 residues. Germline V gene data show CDR1 as LNHDA and CDR2 as SQIVND (reference sequence).

This clone was counted between two and nine times. CDR3 nucleotides: TGCGCCAGCAACCGAAAGGACAGGGAAAGTAATGAAAAACTGTTTTTT. It translates to CASNRKDRESNEKLFF. J is TRBJ1-4 and V is TRBV10-1, with 8 bases fitting TRBD1. V gave up 7 bases and J gave up 4 bases; unmatched junction bases: 11. The CDR3 covers 16 residues. The germline V gene has CDR1 WNHNN and CDR2 SYGVQD (reference sequence).

The chain employs TRBV28 and TRBJ1-2; D is ambiguous. This CDR3 spans 12 amino acids. V lost 4 bases and J lost 5, with 8 bases in between. Germline V gene sequence: CDR1 MDHEN, CDR2 SYDVKM. This CDR3 reads CASSSGEYGYTF. For the CDR3, the DNA is TGTGCCAGCAGTTCCGGAGAGTATGGCTACACCTTC.

The chain uses TRBV9 and TRBJ2-2, with TRBD1 identical over 8 bases. The germline CDR1 and CDR2 sequences are SGDLS and YYNGEE. V trimming: 0 bases; J trimming: 4 bases; junction bases outside the gene matches: 8. The CDR3 runs 17 residues. The CDR3 DNA reads as TGTGCCAGCAGCGTAGGCCAGGGGGCCGGGTTCACCGGGGAGCTGTTTTTT. Translation gives CASSVGQGAGFTGELFF.

The rearrangement uses TRBV5-1 and TRBJ2-2; D remains ambiguous. Germline assignment: CDR1 SGHRS and CDR2 YFSETQ. CDR3 length: 15 amino acids. V dropped 1 base and J dropped 1 base, with 8 bases sitting between them. This chain's CDR3 is CASSLTVENTGELFF. CDR3 sequence (DNA): TGCGCCAGCAGCTTGACAGTAGAGAACACCGGGGAGCTGTTTTTT.

This clone has a handful of counts. The J gene is TRBJ2-2, the V gene TRBV15; D ambiguous. The CDR3 loop spans 11 amino acids. With 7 bases removed from V and 5 bases from J, the gap between germline ends came to 5 bases. CDR1 is LNHNV, CDR2 YYDKDF, per germline (reference sequence). The CDR3 DNA is TGTGCCACCACTCAGACCGGGGAGCTGTTTTTT. Its protein is CATTQTGELFF.

The rearrangement uses TRBV27 and TRBJ1-6; maybe TRBD1 (6 bases). Germline values: CDR1 MNHEY, CDR2 SMNVEV (reference sequence). Trimming stripped 7 bases from V and 10 bases from J, with 17 bases between. This CDR3 is built from 14 residues. This CDR3 reads CASTSPAGVSPLHF. CDR3 nucleotide sequence: TGTGCCAGCACATCTCCGGCAGGGGTGTCACCCCTCCACTTT.

There are a few counts of this clone. V is TRBV5-8 and J is TRBJ2-2, with D tentatively TRBD2 (5 bases). CDR3 size: 14 residues. Germline CDR1 is SGHTS and CDR2 is YDEGEE. V was clipped by 9 bases and J by 0 bases, with 12 bases between them. The CDR3 DNA reads TGTGCCACTCCGGAGGTTACGAACACCGGGGAGCTGTTTTTT. Amino acid sequence: CATPEVTNTGELFF.

V and J are TRBV13 and TRBJ2-3; maybe TRBD2 (5 bases). The germline V and J ends were trimmed by 4 bases and 0 bases, with 14 bases remaining between them. This CDR3 contains 16 residues. Germline V gene data show CDR1 as PRHDT and CDR2 as FYEKMQ (reference sequence). The CDR3 DNA is TGTGCCAGCAGCTCCCTCTCTTCGGGAAGCACAGATACGCAGTATTTT. Protein: CASSSLSSGSTDTQYF.

The genes are TRBV5-6 and TRBJ1-4; D uncertain. The ends were cut back, 3 bases at V and 0 bases at J, with 15 bases in the middle. Germline lookup yields CDR1 SGHDT and CDR2 YYEEEE. The CDR3 is 17 amino acids. CDR3 coding DNA: TGTGCCAGCAGCTATGGAATCCAGGACTCAACTAATGAAAAACTGTTTTTT. The encoded protein is CASSYGIQDSTNEKLFF.

This chain uses TRBV11-2 with TRBJ2-2; D is uncertain. The length of the CDR3 is 15 residues. The ends were cut back, 0 bases at V and 5 bases at J, with 10 bases in the middle. From germline, CDR1 is SGHAT and CDR2 FQNNGV. CDR3 in amino acids: CASSLEGSTTGELFF. In DNA, the CDR3 is TGTGCCAGCAGCTTAGAGGGCAGTACGACCGGGGAGCTGTTTTTT.

This clone was counted between two and nine times. This chain joins TRBV21-1 and TRBJ2-1; the table's D call, TRBD1, has no DNA check behind it. TRBV21-1 counts as a pseudogene. The CDR3 is 14 amino acids. CDR3 coding DNA: TGTGCCAGCAGCAAAGAAAGGCAGGGGTATGAGCAGTTCTTC. It is translated as CASSKERQGYEQFF.

The chain employs TRBV13 and TRBJ1-1; tentative D call: TRBD1 (5 bases). V lost 5 bases, J lost 1 base, and 11 bases lay in between. The germline V gene has CDR1 PRHDT and CDR2 FYEKMQ (reference sequence). CDR3 size: 14 residues. CDR3 in amino acids: CASSPDSGNTEAFF. CDR3 coding DNA: TGTGCCAGCAGCCCTGACAGTGGGAACACTGAAGCTTTCTTT.

This clone has only a few counts. The rearrangement links TRBV6-1 to TRBJ2-1, with D possibly matching TRBD1 (6 bases). V was shortened by 8 bases and J by 6 bases, with 17 bases between the two germline ends. CDR1 is MNHNS and CDR2 is SASEGT in the germline V gene. The CDR3 is 14 amino acids. CDR3 region: CASSRERGGNEQFF. In nucleotides, the CDR3 is TGTGCCAGCTCCCGAGAGAGAGGGGGCAATGAGCAGTTCTTC.

This clone was recorded a few times. This chain connects TRBV11-2 to TRBJ1-2, with TRBD1 as a possible D gene (6 bases). V lost 5 bases and J 3 bases, leaving 25 bases between the germline ends. Germline loops: CDR1 SGHAT, CDR2 FQNNGV. This CDR3 region has 18 residues. Here the CDR3 reads CASSPSGIRGLAHYGYTF. As DNA, the CDR3 is TGTGCCAGCAGCCCGAGCGGTATCAGGGGCTTGGCTCACTATGGCTACACCTTC.